This T cell receptor (beta chain) was profiled in a study of blood T cells in healthy people across ages. Germline trimming cut 0 bases from V and 2 bases from J; bases unmatched to any gene: 6. The germline V gene encodes CDR1 SEHNR and CDR2 FQNEAQ (reference sequence). This CDR3 is built from 17 residues. This clonotype was found a few times. Then a second PCR, running roughly 7 to 11 cycles, was carried out with a sample-barcoded 5' primer and a J-beta primer mix. TCRdb processed the 5' RACE reads anew with MiXCR; each CDR3 protein has one entry. The table has some 1.4 million distinct CDR3 sequences, approximately 40% seen once.

The origin of this receptor is a young woman in good health. The genes are TRBV7-9 and TRBJ2-3; TRBD2 aligns across 9 bases. The sequencing input was blood. CDR3 DNA sequence: TGTGCCAGCAGCTTAGCGCGGAGCGGGGGGAACACAGATACGCAGTATTTT. Encoded protein: CASSLARSGGNTDTQYF.